Sequencing of this T cell receptor (beta chain) was carried out in a study of blood T cell repertoires in COVID-19. TCRdb keeps only in-frame clones here, not all; method: immunoSEQ multiplex PCR. The data hold about 170,000 clones, with approximately 87% observed a single time. Germline-derived CDR1 and CDR2 are LNHDA and SQIVND (reference sequence). The CDR3 is 14 amino acids. V lost 2 bases to trimming and J lost 3 bases, with 10 bases between them. This TCR derives from a young man with active or convalescent COVID-19. This rearrangement joins TRBV19 to TRBJ1-2; TRBD1 is a possible D gene (5 bases). The sequenced sample was peripheral blood. The CDR3 coding sequence is TGTGCCAGTAGTATACGCAGGGTAGACTATGGCTACACCTTC. Translating gives CASSIRRVDYGYTF.